Shown below are 22 T cell receptor beta chains from a single sample sequenced in a study of shared clonotypes between healthy human individuals. Clones were read by immunoSEQ multiplex PCR, and TCRdb kept only the in-frame ones, dropping some. This table has around 990,000 clones, approximately 77% appearing once. Sequencing was carried out using memory CD4+ T cells from PBMCs. Subset reported: CD45RA-negative fraction. The receptors come from a man aged 18 to 35 in good health. Some clones in this sample may be carry-over from other donors' samples.

The V and J genes are TRBV6-1 and TRBJ1-5; 10 bases fit TRBD1. Trimming took 3 bases from V and 3 from J; bases not matched to a gene: 5. Germline CDR1 reads MNHNS; CDR2 reads SASEGT. The CDR3 extends over 16 amino acids. The CDR3, as DNA: TGTGCCAGCAGTGATTCCGGGACAGGGGCCAATCAGCCCCAGCATTTT. Its protein product is CASSDSGTGANQPQHF.

The chain joins TRBV5-4 to TRBJ2-7; 7 bases match TRBD1. This CDR3 spans 13 amino acids. V was clipped by 4 bases and J by 3 bases; unmatched bases: 4. Germline CDR1 SGHNT, CDR2 YYREEE (reference sequence). Here the CDR3 reads CASSPGQNYEQYF. The CDR3 coding sequence is TGTGCCAGCAGCCCGGGACAGAACTACGAGCAGTACTTC.

The chain has TRBV19 and TRBJ1-5; no clear D gene. Between the trimmed V and J ends, which lost 4 bases and 0 bases, there was a span of 7 bases. Looked up from germline, CDR1 is LNHDA and CDR2 is SQIVND (reference sequence). This CDR3 has 14 residues. This CDR3 is CASSNEDSNQPQHF. CDR3 nucleotides: TGTGCCAGTAGTAACGAAGATAGCAATCAGCCCCAGCATTTT.

The CDR3 spells CASSLGPRDWGRNEQFF. The CDR3 nucleotides read TGTGCCAGCAGCTTAGGGCCCCGAGACTGGGGGCGAAATGAGCAGTTCTTC. This chain joins TRBV7-7 and TRBJ2-1; maybe TRBD1 (6 bases). The germline CDR1 and CDR2 sequences are SSHAT and FNYEAQ (reference sequence). The CDR3 contains 17 residues. V lost 1 base and J lost 7, with 20 bases in between.

To note about this clone: The junction departs from germline at one end; a sequencing error may be responsible. DNA of the CDR3: TGTGCCAGCAGTTTCTCGGACAGGGGGCGATCCTTC. Translation: CASSFSDRGRSF. The chain employs TRBV28 and TRBJ2-7, with 11 bases aligning to TRBD1. Germline CDR1 reads MDHEN; CDR2 reads SYDVKM. The CDR3 extends over 12 amino acids.

A few counts support this clone. The chain is built from TRBV28 and TRBJ1-1; tentatively, D is TRBD1 (6 bases). Germline CDR1 MDHEN, CDR2 SYDVKM. This CDR3 region has 15 residues. V gave up 6 bases and J gave up 2 bases, with 16 bases separating them. CDR3 loop: CASSPSRGINTEAFF. CDR3 bases: TGTGCCAGCAGCCCTAGCAGGGGCATCAACACTGAAGCTTTCTTT.

The chain recombines TRBV9 with TRBJ2-7; perhaps D is TRBD1 or TRBD2 (7 bases each). Germline V lookup: CDR1 SGDLS, CDR2 YYNGEE. The CDR3 spans 15 residues. V lost 6 bases, J lost 4 bases, and 20 bases lay in between. The CDR3 here is CASTPQGEGPYEQYF. CDR3 coding DNA: TGTGCCAGCACCCCGCAGGGGGAGGGCCCGTACGAGCAGTACTTC.

As concerns this clone: A much more abundant neighbour one base away suggests this may be a read error. Additional DNA sequences in this sample encode the identical CDR3. CDR3 sequence reads: CASSLGRETQYF. DNA of the CDR3: TGTGCCAGCAGCTTGGGCCGAGAGACCCAGTACTTC. The V gene is TRBV5-6, the J gene TRBJ2-5; no definite D call. CDR3 length: 12 amino acids. The germline gives CDR1 SGHDT, CDR2 YYEEEE. Trimming shortened V by 0 bases and J by 4 bases, and 4 bases separated the two germline ends. The variable domain in full, with the rest retrieved from reference TRBV5-6 and TRBJ2-5, is DAGVTQSPTHLIKTRGQQVTLRCSPKSGHDTVSWYQQALGQGPQFIFQYYEEEERQRGNFPDRFSGHQFPNYSSELNVNALLLGDSALYLCASSLGRETQYFGPGTRLLVL.

The chain recombines TRBV6-1 with TRBJ1-4; D unclear. Germline V gives CDR1 MNHNS, CDR2 SASEGT. The CDR3 is 12 amino acids. V was shortened by 8 bases and J by 6 bases, with 10 bases between the two germline ends. In DNA form, the CDR3 reads TGTGCCAGCCGGGCTGTGGATGAAAAACTGTTTTTT. Translating gives CASRAVDEKLFF.

The chain links TRBV29-1 to TRBJ1-3; unclear D gene. The ends were cut back, 3 bases at V and 3 bases at J, with 9 bases in the middle. CDR1 SQVTM and CDR2 ANQGSEA come from the germline V gene. CDR3 length: 13 residues. The CDR3 nucleotides are TGCAGCGTTGATTCGGGGTTTGGAAACACCATATATTTT. This codes for CSVDSGFGNTIYF. The complete variable domain, with remaining parts taken from reference TRBV29-1 and TRBJ1-3, reads SAVISQKPSRDICQRGTSLTIQCQVDSQVTMMFWYRQQPGQSLTLIATANQGSEATYESGFVIDKFPISRPNLTFSTLTVSNMSPEDSSIYLCSVDSGFGNTIYFGEGSWLTVV.

The sample holds a few counts of this clone. CDR3 DNA: TGTGCCAGCTCACCACTTCAAGGGACTGAAGCTTTCTTT. Encoded protein: CASSPLQGTEAFF. The chain couples TRBV18 to TRBJ1-1; D unclear. This CDR3 comprises 13 residues. CDR1 and CDR2 from the germline V gene are KGHSH and LQKENI. The V gene lost 1 base and the J gene lost 5 bases, with 8 bases spanning the gap.

This rearrangement joins TRBV15 to TRBJ2-7; D not resolved. Per germline, CDR1 LNHNV and CDR2 YYDKDF (reference sequence). There are 13 residues in the CDR3. V lost 0 bases and J lost 7, with 10 bases in between. The CDR3 loop is CATSRDPTREQYF. The CDR3 bases are TGTGCCACCAGCAGAGATCCTACGAGGGAGCAGTACTTC.

The V gene is TRBV14, the J gene TRBJ2-7, with a tentative D call TRBD1 (5 bases). V lost 0 bases and J lost 2, with 11 bases in between. The CDR3 consists of 15 residues. Germline CDR1 is SGHDN and CDR2 is FVKESK. For the CDR3, the DNA is TGTGCCAGCAGCCAAGAATTCGGCAGGGCCTACGAGCAGTACTTC. This encodes CASSQEFGRAYEQYF.

Only one count was recorded for this clone. This chain joins TRBV18 and TRBJ2-1, with 7 bases identical to TRBD1. Trimming at V came to 4 bases and at J to 2 bases, leaving 2 bases not matched to a gene. From germline, CDR1 is KGHSH and CDR2 LQKENI. CDR3 size: 14 residues. The CDR3 bases are TGTGCCAGCTCACGACAGGGAACCTACAATGAGCAGTTCTTC. It translates to CASSRQGTYNEQFF.

The chain uses TRBV28 and TRBJ1-3, with D possibly being TRBD1 (5 bases). Trimming stripped 5 bases from V and 0 bases from J, with 11 bases between. This CDR3 spans 15 amino acids. The germline gives CDR1 MDHEN, CDR2 SYDVKM. The CDR3: CASSQQEPSGNTIYF. The CDR3 DNA is TGTGCCAGCAGTCAACAGGAACCCTCTGGAAACACCATATATTTT.

The chain's CDR3 is CASSEASDSQYF. The CDR3 nucleotides read TGTGCCAGCAGTGAAGCGTCGGACTCACAGTACTTC. The V gene is TRBV2, the J gene TRBJ2-5; D possibly corresponds to TRBD2 (5 bases). Trimming left V 0 bases short and J 11 bases short, with 10 bases between. This CDR3 comprises 12 residues. Looked up from germline, CDR1 is SNHLY and CDR2 is FYNNEI.

The V call is TRBV18, the J call TRBJ2-1, with 9 nucleotides matching TRBD2. The CDR3 runs 15 residues. Per the germline V gene, CDR1 is KGHSH and CDR2 is LQKENI. Trimming removed 1 base from V and 12 bases from J; junction bases left unmatched: 10. The CDR3 loop is CASSPQPSGVSVQFF. DNA for the CDR3: TGTGCCAGCTCACCACAGCCTAGCGGGGTTTCTGTGCAGTTCTTC.

The rearrangement uses TRBV20-1 and TRBJ1-2; the D is unclear. CDR3 length equals 9 residues. Trimming took 6 bases from V and 8 from J, leaving 7 bases between them. Germline V lookup: CDR1 DFQATT, CDR2 SNEGSKA (reference sequence). The CDR3 DNA follows: TGCAGTGCCCGGCCCGGCTACACCTTC. It codes for CSARPGYTF.

The V call is TRBV7-7, the J call TRBJ2-5; D possibly corresponds to TRBD1 (5 bases). CDR3 length: 13 amino acids. The V end lost 2 bases, the J end lost 5 bases, and 9 bases lay between the germline ends. From germline, CDR1 is SSHAT and CDR2 FNYEAQ (reference sequence). CDR3 amino acids: CASSLSGFETQYF. The CDR3 bases are TGTGCCAGCAGCTTATCAGGGTTTGAGACCCAGTACTTC.

There are a few counts of this clone. The chain joins TRBV30 to TRBJ2-1; a possible D gene is TRBD2 (6 bases). CDR1 GTSNPN and CDR2 SVGIG come from the germline V gene (reference sequence). Trimming removed 1 base at V and 3 bases at J, with 13 bases between. The CDR3 is 15 amino acids. The CDR3 spells CAWSEGPGDYNEQFF. CDR3 coding DNA: TGTGCCTGGAGTGAGGGACCGGGGGACTACAATGAGCAGTTCTTC. The whole variable domain, filled in from reference TRBV30 and TRBJ2-1, reads SQTIHQWPATLVQPVGSPLSLECTVEGTSNPNLYWYRQAAGRGLQLLFYSVGIGQISSEVPQNLSASRPQDRQFILSSKKLLLSDSGFYLCAWSEGPGDYNEQFFGPGTRLTVL.

This chain joins TRBV5-5 and TRBJ2-3; 13 nucleotides agree with TRBD2. The CDR3 sequence is 16 residues long. The germline gives CDR1 SGHKS, CDR2 YYEKEE (reference sequence). Trimming removed 3 bases from V and 2 bases from J; junction bases left unmatched: 3. DNA of the CDR3: TGTGCCAGCAGCTCCGGACTAGCGGGGGCCACAGATACGCAGTATTTT. It encodes CASSSGLAGATDTQYF.

Comments on this clone: The same CDR3 also results from other DNA sequences found in this sample. The V and J genes are TRBV2 and TRBJ1-5; tentative D call: TRBD1 (6 bases). CDR1 is SNHLY, CDR2 FYNNEI, per germline. This CDR3 is 15 amino acids long. V lost 7 bases and J 1 base, leaving 14 bases between the germline ends. CDR3 loop: CASNMGQVSNQPQHF. The CDR3 nucleotides are TGTGCCAGCAATATGGGACAAGTGAGCAATCAGCCCCAGCATTTT.